Shown below are 11 T cell receptor beta chains from a single sample sequenced in a study of blood T cell repertoires in COVID-19 (dated by TCRdb to the early 2020s). To prepare the library, the immunoSEQ multiplex PCR assay was applied. TCRdb limited this immuneACCESS table to in-frame rearrangements with V and J called. A share of clones is missing; checked studies link under half to unresolved V genes, and the rest is unexplained. The sample profile shows 350,000 or so clones; around 88% of them were found once. 2.5% to 3.5% of the sample rests with the top ten. Source material: peripheral blood. These receptors were taken from a man aged 25 to 40 with active or convalescent COVID-19.

In this sample, this clone turned up many times. This rearrangement joins TRBV9 to TRBJ2-2, with 7 bases aligning to TRBD1. Germline V lookup: CDR1 SGDLS, CDR2 YYNGEE. The CDR3 extends over 15 amino acids. J gave up 6 bases and V 3 bases, and 8 bases lay outside the gene matches. DNA for the CDR3: TGTGCCAGCAGCGCGTACAGGGGTAACCCCGGGGAGCTGTTTTTT. It specifies CASSAYRGNPGELFF.

The table lists this clone with a count of one. V usage is TRBV10-3 and J usage is TRBJ2-7, with a tentative D call TRBD1 (6 bases). V was clipped by 8 bases and J by 3 bases, with 14 bases between them. CDR1 and CDR2 (germline): ENHRY, SYGVKD. The CDR3 contains 13 residues. CDR3 residues: CAIRPGHLYEQYF. In DNA, the CDR3 is TGTGCCATCCGGCCGGGACACCTCTACGAGCAGTACTTC.

The chain uses TRBV6-5 and TRBJ1-6, with 9 nucleotides matching TRBD1. Germline values: CDR1 MNHEY, CDR2 SVGAGI. The length of the CDR3 is 14 residues. With 6 bases clipped from V and 10 bases from J, the junction kept 7 bases outside the gene matches. The CDR3 sequence is CASSDRQGGSPLHF. The CDR3 DNA follows: TGTGCCAGCAGCGATCGACAGGGGGGATCACCCCTCCACTTT.

V is TRBV19 and J is TRBJ1-1; D is undetermined. This CDR3 is 13 amino acids long. Germline V gene sequence: CDR1 LNHDA, CDR2 SQIVND (reference sequence). V lost 7 bases to trimming and J lost 4 bases, with 13 bases between them. The CDR3 here is CASTISGSTEAFF. CDR3 sequence (DNA): TGTGCCAGTACCATCTCGGGAAGCACTGAAGCTTTCTTT.

The sample holds many counts of this clone. This rearrangement joins TRBV13 to TRBJ2-7; 7 nucleotides agree with TRBD1. CDR3 length: 16 amino acids. V dropped 5 bases and J dropped 6; count of bases not matched to a gene: 16. Per germline, CDR1 PRHDT and CDR2 FYEKMQ (reference sequence). In DNA form, the CDR3 reads TGTGCCAGCAGCCTACCCGTGACAGGGTTGCTTCCCGAGCAGTACTTC. Amino acid sequence: CASSLPVTGLLPEQYF.

The chain joins TRBV7-3 to TRBJ2-1; tentative D call: TRBD1 (5 bases). CDR3 length: 12 amino acids. V lost 5 bases and J 7 bases, leaving 9 bases between the germline ends. Per the germline V gene, CDR1 is SGHTA and CDR2 is FQGTGA. The CDR3 reads CASSVKGNEQFF. The CDR3 DNA reads as TGTGCCAGCAGCGTAAAGGGGAATGAGCAGTTCTTC.

This chain links TRBV19 with TRBJ1-2, with 7 nucleotides matching TRBD1. J was trimmed by 7 bases and V by 0 bases; bases with no gene match: 2. This CDR3 has 13 amino acids. CDR1 and CDR2 from the germline V gene are LNHDA and SQIVND (reference sequence). The CDR3 protein is CASSIDRDSGYTF. The CDR3 coding sequence is TGTGCCAGTAGTATAGATCGGGACAGTGGCTACACCTTC. The full variable domain, rest sourced from reference TRBV19 and TRBJ1-2, is DGGITQSPKYLFRKEGQNVTLSCEQNLNHDAMYWYRQDPGQGLRLIYYSQIVNDFQKGDIAEGYSVSREKKESFPLTVTSAQKNPTAFYLCASSIDRDSGYTFGSGTRLTVV.

The gene calls are TRBV2 and TRBJ1-3; no clear D gene. V lost 5 bases to trimming and J lost 4 bases, with 3 bases between them. The CDR3 consists of 11 residues. CDR1 and CDR2 from the germline V gene are SNHLY and FYNNEI. This CDR3 reads CASSSGNTIYF. DNA of the CDR3: TGTGCCAGCAGTTCAGGAAACACCATATATTTT.

The V call is TRBV12-5, the J call TRBJ2-2, with TRBD2 matching over 12 bases. Per the germline V gene, CDR1 is LGHNT and CDR2 is FRNRAP. Trimming cost V 2 bases and J 6 bases; bases outside gene matches: 7. The CDR3 totals 17 residues. As DNA, the CDR3 is TGTGCTAGTGGTTTGTCTCTAGCGGGGGGGCCCCCCGGGGAGCTGTTTTTT. It is translated as CASGLSLAGGPPGELFF.

V is TRBV18 and J is TRBJ1-2; 7 nucleotides agree with TRBD1. CDR3 length equals 17 residues. The trim removed 3 bases at V and 6 bases at J, leaving 16 bases unmatched. The germline gives CDR1 KGHSH, CDR2 LQKENI. CDR3 loop: CASSPDREEGIDNGYTF. CDR3 nucleotides: TGTGCCAGCTCACCCGACAGGGAGGAGGGAATAGACAATGGCTACACCTTC.

For the CDR3, the DNA is TGCGCCAGCAGCCAAGAGAGGTCTAGCGGGGGCTATGAGCAGTTCTTC. This sequence encodes CASSQERSSGGYEQFF. The rearrangement links TRBV4-3 to TRBJ2-1; 10 bases line up with TRBD2. The V gene end was trimmed by 0 bases and the J gene end by 8 bases; junction bases not matched to a gene: 7. Germline V lookup: CDR1 LGHNA, CDR2 YSLEER. The CDR3 spans 16 residues.